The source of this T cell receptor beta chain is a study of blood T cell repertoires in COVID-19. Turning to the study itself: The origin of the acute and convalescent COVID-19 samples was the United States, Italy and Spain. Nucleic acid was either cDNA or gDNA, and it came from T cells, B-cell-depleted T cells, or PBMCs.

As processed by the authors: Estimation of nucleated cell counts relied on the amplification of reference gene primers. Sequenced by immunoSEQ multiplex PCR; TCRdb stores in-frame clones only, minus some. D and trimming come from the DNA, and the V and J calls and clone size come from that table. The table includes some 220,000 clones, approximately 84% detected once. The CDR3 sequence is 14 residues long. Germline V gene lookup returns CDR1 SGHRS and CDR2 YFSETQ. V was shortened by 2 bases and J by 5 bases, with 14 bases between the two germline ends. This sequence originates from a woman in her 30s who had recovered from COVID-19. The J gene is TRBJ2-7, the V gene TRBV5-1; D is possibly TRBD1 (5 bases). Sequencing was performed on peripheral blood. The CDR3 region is CASSLLQVNNEQYF. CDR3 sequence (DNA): TGCGCCAGCAGCTTATTACAGGTCAATAACGAGCAGTACTTC.